This T cell receptor beta chain was identified in a study of T cell responses to AZD1222 COVID-19 vaccine. In the case of this clone: Its antigen remains unidentified.

Study findings and constraints: Regions left unmutated in variants are reportedly the target of nearly half of spike-specific TCRs. Spike-specific TCR breadth and depth both grew after two AZD1222 doses. None of the repertoires were sampled until the peak T cell response had passed.

Produced via immunoSEQ multiplex PCR; TCRdb's table is partial and in-frame only. Of about 110,000 clones detected, about 90% appear once; the ten largest clones hold approximately 9.3%. The sequence came from an adult who received the AZD1222 COVID-19 vaccine. The specimen comprised peripheral blood, sampled 28 days after the second AZD1222 dose.

CDR3 bases: TGTGCCAGCAGCTTAAGGACTAGCGGGAGACCCACAGATACGCAGTATTTT. Its protein product is CASSLRTSGRPTDTQYF. The chain is built from TRBV5-4 and TRBJ2-3; 13 bases line up with TRBD2. The J segment lost 2 bases and the V segment lost 2 bases, leaving 5 bases of the junction unmatched. The germline V gene encodes CDR1 SGHNT and CDR2 YYREEE (reference sequence). The CDR3 covers 17 residues.